A single sample is the source of the 27 T cell receptor beta chains below, sequenced in a study of graft-versus-host responses after intestinal transplantation. Here immunoSEQ multiplex PCR was the method, and the copy in TCRdb shows in-frame clones only, minus some. The repertoire has tens of thousands of clones, about 93% of them found once; the top ten carry less than 0.85%. The sequences come from PBMCs, collected 16 days after intestinal transplant. Receptors were obtained from a human patient who received an intestinal transplant, so some T cells may come from the graft donor.

The chain links TRBV7-9 to TRBJ2-7, with a tentative D call TRBD2 (6 bases). Trimming took 7 bases from V and 3 from J, leaving 19 bases between them. The CDR3 contains 15 residues. The germline gives CDR1 SEHNR, CDR2 FQNEAQ (reference sequence). Here the CDR3 DNA reads TGTGCCAGCACCCCGGTAGTGGGACTCCTCTACGAGCAGTACTTC. Translated, it gives CASTPVVGLLYEQYF.

The chain carries TRBV5-1 and TRBJ2-3, with 8 bases identical to TRBD2. The CDR3 extends over 17 amino acids. CDR1 is SGHRS, CDR2 YFSETQ, per germline. Trimming cost V 4 bases and J 2 bases; bases outside gene matches: 12. CDR3 nucleotide sequence: TGCGCCAGCAGCCCAACAGGACTAGCACCAAACACAGATACGCAGTATTTT. Protein product: CASSPTGLAPNTDTQYF. Complete variable domain (other parts from reference TRBV5-1 and TRBJ2-3): KAGVTQTPRYLIKTRGQQVTLSCSPISGHRSVSWYQQTPGQGLQFLFEYFSETQRNKGNFPGRFSGRQFSNSRSEMNVSTLELGDSALYLCASSPTGLAPNTDTQYFGPGTRLTVL.

This rearrangement joins TRBV7-9 to TRBJ2-7; 8 bases fit TRBD2. The germline V gene encodes CDR1 SEHNR and CDR2 FQNEAQ (reference sequence). Trimming cost V 8 bases and J 3 bases; bases outside gene matches: 9. This CDR3 comprises 14 residues. The CDR3 DNA sequence: TGTGCCAGCTCCGGACTAGCCGTAAACTACGAGCAGTACTTC. It specifies CASSGLAVNYEQYF.

V and J are TRBV9 and TRBJ1-6; maybe TRBD1 (6 bases). Trimming cost V 5 bases and J 4 bases, with 13 bases left between them. CDR1 is SGDLS, CDR2 YYNGEE, per germline. The CDR3 totals 15 residues. CDR3 loop: CASSDTGQYNSPLHF. CDR3 DNA sequence: TGTGCCAGCAGTGACACGGGACAATATAATTCACCCCTCCACTTT.

The chain has TRBV5-8 and TRBJ1-5; the D is unclear. CDR1 SGHTS and CDR2 YDEGEE come from the germline V gene. The CDR3 loop spans 14 amino acids. V lost 2 bases and J 5 bases, leaving 11 bases between the germline ends. As DNA, the CDR3 is TGTGCCAGCAGCTTACTCGGCCTCTATCAGCCCCAGCATTTT. This codes for CASSLLGLYQPQHF.

The genes are TRBV28 and TRBJ2-1, with D possibly matching TRBD1 (6 bases). The CDR3 extends over 16 amino acids. The V and J ends lost 8 bases and 0 bases respectively, with 17 bases between them. The germline gives CDR1 MDHEN, CDR2 SYDVKM. The CDR3 region has the DNA TGTGCCAGCCCACCCTCGAGGGGGATCTCCTACAATGAGCAGTTCTTC. Translating gives CASPPSRGISYNEQFF.

The genes are TRBV6-1 and TRBJ2-2, with D possibly TRBD1 on 6 matching bases. V dropped 7 bases and J dropped 5 bases, with 14 bases sitting between them. Germline V CDR1 and CDR2: MNHNS, SASEGT. The CDR3 is made up of 14 amino acids. The CDR3 loop reads CASKVRGLTGELFF. The CDR3 coding sequence is TGTGCCAGCAAGGTCAGGGGATTGACCGGGGAGCTGTTTTTT.

This clone was detected once. The chain combines TRBV28 with TRBJ2-7, with 8 nucleotides matching TRBD1. Trimming at V came to 10 bases and at J to 3 bases, leaving 11 bases not matched to a gene. Germline loops: CDR1 MDHEN, CDR2 SYDVKM. The CDR3 has 14 residues. The CDR3 DNA reads TGTGCCACCCTAGTCGGGACAGGAATCTACGAGCAGTACTTC. Translation gives CATLVGTGIYEQYF.

The chain couples TRBV6-5 to TRBJ2-5, with 11 bases matching TRBD2. The ends lost 4 bases at V and 5 bases at J; junction bases unmatched: 6. The germline V gene has CDR1 MNHEY and CDR2 SVGAGI. The CDR3 contains 15 residues. For the CDR3, the DNA is TGTGCCAGCAGTTTAGCGGGAGGGCCTTGGGAGACCCAGTACTTC. This translates into CASSLAGGPWETQYF.

The chain has TRBV23-1 and TRBJ1-1; unclear D gene. TRBV23-1 is an ORF for which the function is uncertain. This CDR3 is built from 15 residues. V dropped 0 bases and J dropped 1 base, with 9 bases sitting between them. The CDR3 DNA is TGCGCCAGCAGTCAATCCGGACGGGAGAACACTGAAGCTTTCTTT. Translated, it gives CASSQSGRENTEAFF.

The rearrangement links TRBV4-3 to TRBJ2-2; 9 bases line up with TRBD1. V was clipped by 7 bases and J by 5 bases; unmatched bases: 8. The V gene's germline CDR1 is LGHNA and CDR2 YSLEER. The CDR3 consists of 15 residues. This chain's CDR3 is CASTSSGTGTGELFF. For the CDR3, the DNA is TGCGCCAGCACCTCGTCGGGGACAGGGACCGGGGAGCTGTTTTTT.

The chain employs TRBV27 and TRBJ2-1; no clear D. Germline assignment: CDR1 MNHEY and CDR2 SMNVEV (reference sequence). This CDR3 spans 16 amino acids. Between the trimmed V and J ends, which lost 0 bases and 0 bases, there was a span of 9 bases. CDR3 bases: TGTGCCAGCAGTTTATCTTCTAGACCCTCCTACAATGAGCAGTTCTTC. It encodes CASSLSSRPSYNEQFF.

The chain has TRBV4-1 and TRBJ1-1; TRBD1 matches 11 bases. V dropped 1 base and J dropped 4; count of bases not matched to a gene: 5. Germline V gene sequence: CDR1 MGHRA, CDR2 YSYEKL. This CDR3 is built from 16 residues. The CDR3 protein is CASSQGTGGPGTEAFF. The CDR3 DNA reads TGCGCCAGCAGCCAAGGGACAGGGGGCCCGGGCACTGAAGCTTTCTTT.

The rearrangement uses TRBV27 and TRBJ2-1, with 7 bases aligning to TRBD2. This CDR3 is 14 amino acids long. After removal of 2 bases from V and 6 bases from J, the junction contained 4 bases not matched to a gene. Germline V CDR1 and CDR2: MNHEY, SMNVEV (reference sequence). CDR3 protein: CASSLQRDGNEQFF. The CDR3 DNA follows: TGTGCCAGCAGTTTACAGCGGGATGGCAATGAGCAGTTCTTC.

The chain links TRBV6-6 to TRBJ2-7, with D perhaps assigned TRBD1 or TRBD2 (6 bases each). The CDR3 spans 14 residues. The germline V gene encodes CDR1 MNHNY and CDR2 SVGAGI (reference sequence). CDR3 coding DNA: TGTGCAGCCCAGGAGGGACAACGGGGATGGGAGCAGTACTTC. Protein product: CAAQEGQRGWEQYF.

V and J are TRBV28 and TRBJ1-1; no definite D call. Trimming stripped 3 bases from V and 13 bases from J, with 12 bases between. The length of the CDR3 is 11 residues. Per the germline V gene, CDR1 is MDHEN and CDR2 is SYDVKM. In nucleotides, the CDR3 is TGTGCCAGCAGTTTCGGCCAGGATGGTTTCTTT. This translates into CASSFGQDGFF.

This clone was seen once. The J gene is TRBJ2-1, the V gene TRBV2, with 10 bases identical to TRBD2. The CDR3 totals 16 residues. Germline V lookup: CDR1 SNHLY, CDR2 FYNNEI. The V and J ends lost 2 bases and 8 bases, in that order; junction bases with no gene match: 9. DNA of the CDR3: TGTGCCAGCAGTGAATTGGGGCTAGCGGGAGCGTATGAGCAGTTCTTC. This encodes CASSELGLAGAYEQFF.

The chain employs TRBV2 and TRBJ2-7; 9 nucleotides align to TRBD1. J lost 2 bases, V lost 6 bases, and 5 bases had no gene match. The germline V gene encodes CDR1 SNHLY and CDR2 FYNNEI. This CDR3 is 14 amino acids long. The DNA of the CDR3 is TGTGCCAGCAGCGGACAGGGGACCCCCTACGAGCAGTACTTC. This encodes CASSGQGTPYEQYF. Drawing the rest from reference TRBV2 and TRBJ2-7, the complete variable domain is EPEVTQTPSHQVTQMGQEVILRCVPISNHLYFYWYRQILGQKVEFLVSFYNNEISEKSEIFDDQFSVERPDGSNFTLKIRSTKLEDSAMYFCASSGQGTPYEQYFGPGTRLTVT.

The chain carries TRBV15 and TRBJ2-1, with D unclear. V lost 4 bases and J lost 5, with 6 bases in between. Germline V CDR1 and CDR2: LNHNV, YYDKDF (reference sequence). The CDR3 spans 12 residues. The CDR3 nucleotides are TGTGCCACCAGCACCGCTAACAATGAGCAGTTCTTC. Protein sequence: CATSTANNEQFF.

The chain carries TRBV6-6 and TRBJ2-7, with D possibly being TRBD2 (6 bases). V lost 6 bases, J lost 2 bases, and 11 bases lay in between. CDR1 is MNHNY and CDR2 is SVGAGI in the germline V gene (reference sequence). The CDR3 is made up of 13 amino acids. The CDR3 DNA reads as TGTGCCAGCAGCCCGGCTAGCGCCTACGAGCAGTACTTC. Protein: CASSPASAYEQYF.

The chain links TRBV7-2 to TRBJ2-1; the D gene could be TRBD1 or TRBD2 (5 bases each). Germline values: CDR1 SGHTA, CDR2 FQGNSA. Trimming pared 6 bases from V and 2 bases from J, leaving 17 bases between. The CDR3 length is 16 residues. CDR3 protein: CASSWDEDTAYNEQFF. The CDR3 coding sequence is TGTGCCAGCAGTTGGGACGAGGACACAGCCTACAATGAGCAGTTCTTC.

This chain joins TRBV28 and TRBJ2-7, with a weak D call TRBD2 (6 bases). The CDR3 totals 14 residues. CDR1 is MDHEN and CDR2 is SYDVKM in the germline V gene. The ends were cut back, 6 bases at V and 0 bases at J, with 12 bases in the middle. The CDR3 DNA is TGTGCCAGCAGCGGGACTGAGAGCTCCTACGAGCAGTACTTC. Protein product: CASSGTESSYEQYF.

The chain links TRBV21-1 to TRBJ2-7; no check of the table's D call, TRBD2, against the DNA was made. TRBV21-1 has pseudogene status. The CDR3 runs 15 residues. The CDR3 DNA follows: TGTGCCAGCAGCAGTTCTAGCGGGAGAAACCACGAGCAGTACTTC. It specifies CASSSSSGRNHEQYF.

The chain carries TRBV6-5 and TRBJ1-1; D is unclear. With 2 bases removed from V and 5 bases from J, the gap between germline ends came to 15 bases. This CDR3 has 15 residues. Germline values: CDR1 MNHEY, CDR2 SVGAGI. The CDR3 protein is CASSYLPWRATEAFF. The CDR3 DNA follows: TGTGCCAGCAGTTACCTACCGTGGCGGGCAACTGAAGCTTTCTTT.

This chain uses TRBV5-6 with TRBJ1-6, with a possible D match to TRBD1 (5 bases). CDR1 and CDR2 from the germline V gene are SGHDT and YYEEEE. V was pared by 1 base and J by 10 bases, with 15 bases between. The CDR3 has 15 amino acids. The CDR3 region is CASSLRGWWGSPLHF. The CDR3 DNA sequence: TGTGCCAGCAGCTTGAGGGGTTGGTGGGGCTCACCCCTCCACTTT.

V usage is TRBV6-5 and J usage is TRBJ1-5; D unclear. Germline values: CDR1 MNHEY, CDR2 SVGAGI. The CDR3 consists of 15 residues. Trimming shortened V by 6 bases and J by 1 base, and 13 bases separated the two germline ends. The CDR3 nucleotides read TGTGCCAGCAGCAGGTTGGTAGAAAGCAATCAGCCCCAGCATTTT. Translating it yields CASSRLVESNQPQHF.

A single count supports this clone. J is TRBJ1-1 and V is TRBV25-1; possibly TRBD1 for D (5 bases). This CDR3 is built from 14 residues. V lost 2 bases and J 1 base, leaving 8 bases between the germline ends. Germline CDR1 and CDR2: MGHDK and SYGVNS. CDR3: CASSEGARNTEAFF. The DNA of the CDR3 is TGTGCCAGCAGTGAAGGGGCGAGGAACACTGAAGCTTTCTTT.